This T cell receptor beta chain was found in a study of blood T cell dynamics during melanoma immunotherapy. About the research overall: Metastatic melanoma patients received first-line pembrolizumab or nivolumab plus ipilimumab. Study results and caveats: It remained unknown if the driving T cell clones were melanoma-specific.

This CDR3 is 15 amino acids long. V was clipped by 5 bases and J by 0 bases, with 13 bases between them. In germline, CDR1 is MNHEY, CDR2 SVGAGI. Every bulk PBMC sample received the same 350 ng of DNA. Some clones are missing from TCRdb's copy, which holds only in-frame ones; the method was immunoSEQ multiplex PCR. The data contain some 20,000 clones, 70% to 90% of them singletons. This sample's time point: week 3, after first cycle of checkpoint inhibitor. At 12 weeks after first infusion, RECIST 1.1 defined response for most patients. As to this clone: Antigen: not known.

The input for sequencing was blood, taken from a patient treated with checkpoint blockade. The chain is built from TRBV6-5 and TRBJ1-1; a possible D gene is TRBD1 (6 bases). This receptor was identified in a human donor with melanoma. The CDR3 DNA reads TGTGCCAGCAGTCCGAACAGGGTGATGAACACTGAAGCTTTCTTT. Its translation is CASSPNRVMNTEAFF.